This T cell receptor (beta chain) was captured by sequencing in a study of blood T cells in healthy people across ages. This CDR3 contains 14 residues. Deletions cut 6 bases from V and 5 bases from J, with 19 bases between. The V gene's germline CDR1 is SQVTM and CDR2 ANQGSEA. In its sample, this clonotype was seen a few times. A sample-barcoded 5' primer and a J-beta primer mix were used in a second PCR of about 6 to 12 cycles. TCRdb reanalysed the 5' RACE reads using MiXCR and keeps one entry per CDR3 protein. The sample has 750,000 to 950,000 distinct CDR3 sequences, approximately 24% seen once. These sequences were also reported in another study, on T cells of mothers and their children. That study adds: No clones detected were persistent microchimeric T cell clones.

The chain employs TRBV29-1 and TRBJ1-1; D might be TRBD1 (6 bases). The TCR sequence derives from a boy between 10 and 17 years old in good health. Material: blood. The CDR3 reads CSVARTRGGTEAFF. Written as DNA, the CDR3 is TGCAGCGTGGCCCGGACCAGGGGCGGAACTGAAGCTTTCTTT.